These 3 T cell receptor beta chains were all obtained from the same sample, sequenced in a study of CD4 T cells in relation to SARS-CoV-2 and coronaviruses. These receptors have no identified antigens. Unexposed donor CD4+ T cells date from 2011-2018, before the COVID-19 pandemic. The cells were cultured for under twelve days before CD4+ T cells were isolated. This table comes from immunoSEQ multiplex PCR, and its TCRdb copy is limited to in-frame clones, with some not included. There are 15,000 to 25,000 clones in the sample; about 86% occur only once, and about 11% lies in the top ten. The sample taken for sequencing was CD4+ T cells from PBMCs, cultured in vitro. The receptors originated from a human donor in good health.

To note about this clone: At one boundary the junction diverges from the germline segment, which might be a read error. The rearrangement uses TRBV29-1 and TRBJ2-7, with 10 bases matching TRBD1. The CDR3 is 14 amino acids. In germline, CDR1 is SQVTM, CDR2 ANQGSEA. The CDR3 reads CSVGGWDRGFPAPF. The CDR3 coding sequence is TGCAGCGTTGGGGGGTGGGACAGGGGCTTTCCGGCCCCTTTC.

The chain carries TRBV13 and TRBJ2-5; D unclear. The CDR3 is made up of 12 amino acids. CDR1 is PRHDT, CDR2 FYEKMQ, per germline (reference sequence). V was cut by 1 base and J by 6 bases, with 6 bases left in between. CDR3 region: CASSLVGKTQYF. CDR3 DNA sequence: TGTGCCAGCAGCTTAGTAGGAAAGACCCAGTACTTC.

The chain joins TRBV3-1 (or the pseudogene TRBV3-2) to TRBJ2-2, with D perhaps matching TRBD1 (5 bases). This CDR3 spans 16 amino acids. Looked up from germline, CDR1 is LGHDT and CDR2 is YNNKEL (reference sequence). Trimming removed 4 bases at V and 0 bases at J, with 12 bases between. This CDR3 is CASSPGHLTNTGELFF. The CDR3 bases are TGTGCCAGCAGCCCCGGACATTTAACGAACACCGGGGAGCTGTTTTTT.